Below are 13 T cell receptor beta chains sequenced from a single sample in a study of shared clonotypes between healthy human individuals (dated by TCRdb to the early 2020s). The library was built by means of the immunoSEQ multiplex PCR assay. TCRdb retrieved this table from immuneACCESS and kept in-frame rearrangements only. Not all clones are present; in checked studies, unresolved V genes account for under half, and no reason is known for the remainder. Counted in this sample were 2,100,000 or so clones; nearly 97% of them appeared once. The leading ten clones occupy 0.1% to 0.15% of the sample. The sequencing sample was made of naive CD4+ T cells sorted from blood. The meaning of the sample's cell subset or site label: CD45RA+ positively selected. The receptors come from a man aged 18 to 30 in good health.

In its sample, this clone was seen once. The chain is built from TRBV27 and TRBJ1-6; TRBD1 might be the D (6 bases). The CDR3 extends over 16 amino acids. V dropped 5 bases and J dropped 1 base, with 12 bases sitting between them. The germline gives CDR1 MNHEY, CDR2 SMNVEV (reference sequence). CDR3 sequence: CASSLQGRSYNSPLHF. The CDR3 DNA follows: TGTGCCAGCAGTCTACAGGGAAGGTCCTATAATTCACCCCTCCACTTT.

CDR3 sequence: CASSLGTGQRDTQYF. For the CDR3, the DNA is TGTGCCAGCAGCCTAGGGACAGGGCAGAGAGATACGCAGTATTTT. The J gene is TRBJ2-3, the V gene TRBV7-9, with 9 bases aligning to TRBD1. The CDR3 runs 15 residues. Germline CDR1 is SEHNR and CDR2 is FQNEAQ (reference sequence). V lost 5 bases to trimming and J lost 5 bases; unmatched junction nucleotides: 8.

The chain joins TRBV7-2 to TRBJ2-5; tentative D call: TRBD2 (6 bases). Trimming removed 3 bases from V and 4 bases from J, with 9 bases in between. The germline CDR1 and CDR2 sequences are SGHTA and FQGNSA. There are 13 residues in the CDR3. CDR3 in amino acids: CASSFPGGETQYF. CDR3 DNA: TGTGCCAGCAGCTTCCCCGGGGGAGAGACCCAGTACTTC.

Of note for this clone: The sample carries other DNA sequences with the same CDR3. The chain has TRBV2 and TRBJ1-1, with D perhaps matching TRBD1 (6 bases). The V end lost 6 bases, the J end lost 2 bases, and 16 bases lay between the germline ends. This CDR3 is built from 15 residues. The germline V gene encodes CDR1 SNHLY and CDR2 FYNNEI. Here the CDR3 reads CASSGDRGLNTEAFF. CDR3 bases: TGTGCCAGCAGCGGTGATAGGGGGTTAAACACTGAAGCTTTCTTT.

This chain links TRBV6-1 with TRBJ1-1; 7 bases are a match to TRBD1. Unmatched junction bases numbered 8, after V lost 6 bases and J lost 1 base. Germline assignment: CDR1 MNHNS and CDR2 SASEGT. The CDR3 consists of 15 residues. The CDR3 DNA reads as TGTGCCAGCAGCGCAAACAGGGGTTGGAACACTGAAGCTTTCTTT. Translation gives CASSANRGWNTEAFF.

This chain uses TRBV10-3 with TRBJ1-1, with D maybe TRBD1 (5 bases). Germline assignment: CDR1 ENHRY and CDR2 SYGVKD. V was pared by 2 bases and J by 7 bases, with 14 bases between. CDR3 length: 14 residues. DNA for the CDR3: TGTGCCATCAGTGAGACATGGGACGCCTATGAAGCTTTCTTT. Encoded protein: CAISETWDAYEAFF.

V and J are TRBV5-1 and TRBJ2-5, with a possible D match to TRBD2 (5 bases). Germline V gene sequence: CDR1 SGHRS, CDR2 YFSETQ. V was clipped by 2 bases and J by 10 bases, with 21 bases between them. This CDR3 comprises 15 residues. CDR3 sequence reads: CASSFRAAGQEGQYF. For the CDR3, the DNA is TGCGCCAGCAGCTTTCGGGCAGCTGGCCAAGAGGGCCAGTACTTC.

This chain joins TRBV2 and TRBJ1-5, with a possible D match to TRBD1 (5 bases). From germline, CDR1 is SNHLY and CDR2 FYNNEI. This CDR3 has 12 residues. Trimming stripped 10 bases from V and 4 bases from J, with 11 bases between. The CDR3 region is CATRAHNQPQHF. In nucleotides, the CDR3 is TGTGCCACCAGGGCACATAATCAGCCCCAGCATTTT.

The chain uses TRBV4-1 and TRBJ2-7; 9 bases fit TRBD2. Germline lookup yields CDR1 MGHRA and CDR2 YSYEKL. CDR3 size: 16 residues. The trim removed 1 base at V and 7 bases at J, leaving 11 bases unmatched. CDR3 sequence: CASSQALSSGEAEQYF. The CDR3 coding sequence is TGCGCCAGCAGCCAAGCCCTATCTAGCGGGGAGGCAGAGCAGTACTTC.

CDR3 nucleotide sequence: TGCGCCAGCAGCTTGGGAATGGGGTCAACTAATGAAAAACTGTTTTTT. Amino acid sequence: CASSLGMGSTNEKLFF. The rearrangement joins TRBV5-1 to TRBJ1-4; D is undetermined. Between the trimmed V and J ends, which lost 0 bases and 0 bases, there was a span of 9 bases. Germline V CDR1 and CDR2: SGHRS, YFSETQ. CDR3 length: 16 amino acids.

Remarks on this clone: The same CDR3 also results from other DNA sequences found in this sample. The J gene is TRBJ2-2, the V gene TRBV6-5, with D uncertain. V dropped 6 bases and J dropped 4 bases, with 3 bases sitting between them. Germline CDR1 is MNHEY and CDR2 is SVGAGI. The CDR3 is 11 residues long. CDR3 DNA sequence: TGTGCCAGCAGACTCACCGGGGAGCTGTTTTTT. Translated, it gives CASRLTGELFF.

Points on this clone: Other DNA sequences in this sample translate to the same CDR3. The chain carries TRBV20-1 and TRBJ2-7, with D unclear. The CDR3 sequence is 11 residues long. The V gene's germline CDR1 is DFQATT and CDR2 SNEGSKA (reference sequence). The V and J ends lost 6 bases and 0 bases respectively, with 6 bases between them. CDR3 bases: TGCAGTGCCGGTGACTCCTACGAGCAGTACTTC. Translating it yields CSAGDSYEQYF.

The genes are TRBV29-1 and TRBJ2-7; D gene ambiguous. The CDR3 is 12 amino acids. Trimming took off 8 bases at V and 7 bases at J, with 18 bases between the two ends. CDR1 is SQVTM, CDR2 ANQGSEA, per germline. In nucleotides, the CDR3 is TGCAGCACCCGCGAGGACCTAGGGGAGCAGTACTTC. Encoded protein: CSTREDLGEQYF.